Listed here are 10 T cell receptor beta chains from one sample, sequenced in a study of T-cell reconstitution after alpha-beta-depleted transplantation in children. Construction of the TCRbeta library involved unique molecular identifiers. One entry per CDR3 protein, called by TCRdb with MiXCR from the PCR reads. The table has about 97,000 distinct CDR3 sequences, approximately 8% seen once. Sequenced material: PBMCs, taken before TCRalphabeta/CD19-depleted stem cell transplant. All receptors derive from a boy aged 2 to 9 with acute lymphoblastic leukemia, due to receive a stem cell transplant.

This clonotype was counted between two and nine times. The V gene is TRBV6-2 or TRBV6-3, the J gene TRBJ1-1; D remains ambiguous. The V gene lost 5 bases and the J gene lost 6 bases, with 16 bases spanning the gap. The CDR3 extends over 14 amino acids. Germline V gives CDR1 MNHEY, CDR2 SVGEGT. DNA of the CDR3: TGTGCCAGCAGTCCTGCCGGGGTGAGTTCTGAAGCTTTCTTT. Translating it yields CASSPAGVSSEAFF.

On this clonotype: This clone may be a read error of a much larger clone one base away. The chain is built from TRBV12-3 or TRBV12-4 and TRBJ1-3, with a tentative D call TRBD1 (6 bases). The length of the CDR3 is 15 residues. CDR3 in DNA: TGTGCCAGCAGCGCCGGACAGAGCTCTGGAGACACCATATATTTT. This gives the protein CASSAGQSSGDTIYF.

This clonotype occurred many times. The chain recombines TRBV5-1 with TRBJ1-2, with TRBD1 identical over 8 bases. Germline CDR1 and CDR2: SGHRS and YFSETQ. This CDR3 has 17 residues. V lost 4 bases to trimming and J lost 12 bases; unmatched junction nucleotides: 23. The CDR3 DNA follows: TGCGCCAGCAGCCCAGAATATGGACAGGGAGAGTTTCATCGGAACACCTTC. Protein: CASSPEYGQGEFHRNTF.

This clonotype was counted at least ten times. This chain connects TRBV20-1 to TRBJ1-5; D gene unclear. Germline V gene lookup returns CDR1 DFQATT and CDR2 SNEGSKA (reference sequence). Trimming took off 3 bases at V and 4 bases at J, with 16 bases between the two ends. The CDR3 spans 15 residues. The CDR3 protein is CSASHSGPYNQPQHF. CDR3 coding DNA: TGCAGTGCTAGTCACTCCGGGCCCTATAATCAGCCCCAGCATTTT.

V and J are TRBV4-2 and TRBJ2-3; TRBD2 matches 7 bases. The CDR3 is 16 amino acids. J lost 5 bases, V lost 3 bases, and 11 bases had no gene match. Germline V gene lookup returns CDR1 LGHNA and CDR2 YNFKEQ. The CDR3 DNA sequence: TGTGCCAGCAGCCAGTTTAGCGGGTCTGAGGTAGATACGCAGTATTTT. It translates to CASSQFSGSEVDTQYF.

V is TRBV28 and J is TRBJ2-5; D is perhaps TRBD1 (5 bases). V was shortened by 6 bases and J by 5 bases, with 13 bases between the two germline ends. Germline assignment: CDR1 MDHEN and CDR2 SYDVKM. CDR3 length: 13 residues. CDR3 DNA: TGTGCCAGCAGCCCCCCAGGGCGGGAGACCCAGTACTTC. This gives the protein CASSPPGRETQYF.

This clonotype was counted at least ten times. The J gene is TRBJ2-2, the V gene TRBV20-1; D is possibly TRBD2 (6 bases). With 0 bases removed from V and 6 bases from J, the gap between germline ends came to 14 bases. Germline V CDR1 and CDR2: DFQATT, SNEGSKA (reference sequence). This CDR3 contains 15 residues. The CDR3 here is CSARDRGGRAGELFF. The CDR3 DNA is TGCAGTGCTAGAGATCGGGGAGGTCGAGCCGGGGAGCTGTTTTTT.

This clonotype came up many times. J is TRBJ1-3 and V is TRBV3-1; possible D gene TRBD1, 5 bases. The V gene lost 1 base and the J gene lost 4 bases, with 11 bases spanning the gap. The CDR3 extends over 15 amino acids. Germline V CDR1 and CDR2: LGHDT, YNNKEL (reference sequence). The CDR3 sequence: CASSQVRTLGNTIYF. CDR3 nucleotide sequence: TGTGCCAGCAGCCAAGTCCGGACACTCGGAAACACCATATATTTT.

J is TRBJ2-7 and V is TRBV5-1, with D tentatively TRBD1 or TRBD2 (7 bases each). Germline V gene lookup returns CDR1 SGHRS and CDR2 YFSETQ. The CDR3 covers 15 residues. Trimming cost V 4 bases and J 3 bases, with 17 bases left between them. This CDR3 is CASSGRGTVSYEQYF. DNA for the CDR3: TGCGCCAGCAGCGGGAGGGGGACAGTCAGCTACGAGCAGTACTTC.

The sample holds one count of this clonotype. The chain uses TRBV6-1 and TRBJ2-2, with 11 bases identical to TRBD2. V was pared by 6 bases and J by 3 bases, with 3 bases of the junction left unmatched. The CDR3 sequence is 15 residues long. Germline CDR1 is MNHNS and CDR2 is SASEGT. The CDR3 loop reads CASRSSGGYTGELFF. CDR3 nucleotides: TGTGCCAGCAGGTCTAGCGGGGGGTACACCGGGGAGCTGTTTTTT.